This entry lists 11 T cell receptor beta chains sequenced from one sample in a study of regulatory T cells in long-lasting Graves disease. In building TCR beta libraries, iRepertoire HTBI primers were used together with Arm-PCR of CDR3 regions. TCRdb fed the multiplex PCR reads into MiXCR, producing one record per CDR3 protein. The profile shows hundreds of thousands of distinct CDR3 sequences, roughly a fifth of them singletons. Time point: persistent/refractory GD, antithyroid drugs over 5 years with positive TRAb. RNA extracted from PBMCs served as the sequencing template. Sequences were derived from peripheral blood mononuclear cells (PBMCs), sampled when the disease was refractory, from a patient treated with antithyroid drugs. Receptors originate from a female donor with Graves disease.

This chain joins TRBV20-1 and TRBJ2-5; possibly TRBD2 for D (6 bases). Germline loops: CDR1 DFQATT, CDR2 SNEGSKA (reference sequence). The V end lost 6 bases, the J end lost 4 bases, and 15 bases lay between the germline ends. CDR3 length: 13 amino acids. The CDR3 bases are TGCAGTGCGGAATACGAGCGGGTAGAGACCCAGTACTTC. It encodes CSAEYERVETQYF.

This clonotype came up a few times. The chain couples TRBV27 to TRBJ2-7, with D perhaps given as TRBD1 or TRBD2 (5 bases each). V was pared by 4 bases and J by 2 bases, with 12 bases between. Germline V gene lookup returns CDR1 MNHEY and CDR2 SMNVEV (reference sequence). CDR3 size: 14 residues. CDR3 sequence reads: CASSSPGDAYEQYF. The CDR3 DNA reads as TGTGCCAGCAGTTCCCCCGGGGACGCCTACGAGCAGTACTTC.

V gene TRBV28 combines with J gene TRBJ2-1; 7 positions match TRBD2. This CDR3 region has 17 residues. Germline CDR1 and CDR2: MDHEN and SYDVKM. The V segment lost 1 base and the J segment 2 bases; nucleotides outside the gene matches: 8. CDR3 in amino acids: CASSLLAGVGPYNEQFF. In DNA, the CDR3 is TGTGCCAGCAGTTTATTGGCGGGAGTGGGCCCCTACAATGAGCAGTTCTTC.

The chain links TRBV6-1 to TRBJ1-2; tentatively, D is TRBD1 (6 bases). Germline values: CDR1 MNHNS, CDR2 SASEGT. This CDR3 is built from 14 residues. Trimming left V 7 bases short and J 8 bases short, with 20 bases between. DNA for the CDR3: TGTGCCAGCACGTGGCGCCGGGGGCTGTGGGGCTACACCTTC. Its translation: CASTWRRGLWGYTF.

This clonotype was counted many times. The DNA for the CDR3 is TGTGCCAGCAGTTATGAGGTCGGAGGTACCGAGCAGTACTTC. Translated: CASSYEVGGTEQYF. V and J are TRBV6-5 and TRBJ2-7, with D perhaps matching TRBD2 (5 bases). The CDR3 runs to 14 residues. V lost 3 bases and J 6 bases, leaving 15 bases between the germline ends. Germline V gene sequence: CDR1 MNHEY, CDR2 SVGAGI.

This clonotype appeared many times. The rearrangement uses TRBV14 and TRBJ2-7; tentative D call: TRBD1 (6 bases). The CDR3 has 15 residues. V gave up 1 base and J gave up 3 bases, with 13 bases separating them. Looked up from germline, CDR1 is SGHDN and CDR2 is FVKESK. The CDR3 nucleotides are TGTGCCAGCAGCCAAGTACAGGGCCCCGGCTACGAGCAGTACTTC. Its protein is CASSQVQGPGYEQYF.

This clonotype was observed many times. The CDR3 nucleotides are TGTGCCAGCAGCCAGGACAGTTCAACTAATGAAAAACTGTTTTTT. Translated, it gives CASSQDSSTNEKLFF. The chain couples TRBV13 to TRBJ1-4, with D possibly matching TRBD1 (6 bases). The germline V gene encodes CDR1 PRHDT and CDR2 FYEKMQ (reference sequence). V was cut by 5 bases and J by 0 bases, with 10 bases left in between. This CDR3 is 15 amino acids long.

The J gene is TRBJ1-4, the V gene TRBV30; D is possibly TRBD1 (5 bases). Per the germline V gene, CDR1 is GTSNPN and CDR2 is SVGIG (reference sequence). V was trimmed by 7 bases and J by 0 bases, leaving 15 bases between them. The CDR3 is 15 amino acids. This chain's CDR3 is CALSVGVSTNEKLFF. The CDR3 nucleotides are TGTGCCTTATCAGTGGGGGTATCAACTAATGAAAAACTGTTTTTT.

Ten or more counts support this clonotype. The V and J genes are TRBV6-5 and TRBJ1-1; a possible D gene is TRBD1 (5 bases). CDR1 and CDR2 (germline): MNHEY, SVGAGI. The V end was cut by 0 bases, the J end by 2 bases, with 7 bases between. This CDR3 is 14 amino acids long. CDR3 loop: CASSYSRTNTEAFF. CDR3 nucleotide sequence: TGTGCCAGCAGTTACTCAAGGACAAACACTGAAGCTTTCTTT.

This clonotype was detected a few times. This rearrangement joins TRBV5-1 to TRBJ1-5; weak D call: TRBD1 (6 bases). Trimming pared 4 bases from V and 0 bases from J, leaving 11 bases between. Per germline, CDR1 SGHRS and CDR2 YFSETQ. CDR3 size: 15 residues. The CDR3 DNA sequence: TGCGCCAGCAGCCCGGGACATATTAGCAATCAGCCCCAGCATTTT. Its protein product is CASSPGHISNQPQHF.

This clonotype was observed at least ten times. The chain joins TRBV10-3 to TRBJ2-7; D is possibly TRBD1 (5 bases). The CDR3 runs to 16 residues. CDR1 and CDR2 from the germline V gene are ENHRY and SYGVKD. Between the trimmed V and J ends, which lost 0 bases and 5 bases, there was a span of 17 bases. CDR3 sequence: CAISESSVGVGDEQYF. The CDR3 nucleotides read TGTGCCATCAGTGAGTCCTCGGTAGGGGTTGGGGACGAGCAGTACTTC.